The clone carrying this T cell receptor (beta chain) showed up many times. The sample is drawn from a study of molecular identifiers for immune sequencing clone quantification. The CDR3 totals 13 residues. V lost 2 bases and J lost 5, with 8 bases in between. CDR1 is ENHRY, CDR2 SYGVKD, per germline. MiXCR was run by TCRdb on the PCR reads, yielding one entry per CDR3 protein. The sample includes approximately 550,000 distinct CDR3 sequences, around 25% seen only once; the top ten take around 0.79%. The TCR sequence derives from a human donor in good health. Some libraries in this study had Jurkat cell RNA spiked in. Sequenced: naive CD8+ T cells from blood, with Jurkat cell RNA spiked in. Subset reported: FACS-sorted CD8+CD4-CCR7+CD45RA+ naive T cells. The chain carries TRBV10-3 and TRBJ2-3; D is uncertain. The CDR3 DNA reads TGTGCCATCAGTGAGCCCCCCGAAGATACGCAGTATTTT. It yields the protein CAISEPPEDTQYF.